The 22 T cell receptor beta chains below all came from one sample that was sequenced in a study of early T cells in non-severe SARS-CoV-2 infection. One entry per CDR3 protein, called by TCRdb with MiXCR from the 5' RACE reads. The table records tens of thousands of distinct CDR3 sequences, roughly 15% of them present only once. Sample: whole blood. These receptors all come from an adult who was a healthcare worker with PCR-confirmed SARS-CoV-2 infection or an uninfected control (not recorded which).

This clonotype occurred a few times. This chain connects TRBV6-4 to TRBJ2-1; D is unclear. The CDR3 length is 13 residues. Germline CDR1 reads MRHNA; CDR2 reads SNTAGT. Trimming shortened V by 4 bases and J by 3 bases, and 7 bases separated the two germline ends. The CDR3 DNA sequence: TGTGCCAGCAGTGCGGGCCTCTACAATGAGCAGTTCTTC. Amino acid sequence: CASSAGLYNEQFF.

This chain connects TRBV6-2 or TRBV6-3 to TRBJ1-1; no clear D gene. CDR1 is MNHEY and CDR2 is SVGEGT in the germline V gene. CDR3 size: 15 residues. Trimming stripped 6 bases from V and 0 bases from J, with 14 bases between. The CDR3, as DNA: TGTGCCAGCAGGGGAGGCCTCGCCATGAACACTGAAGCTTTCTTT. Its protein is CASRGGLAMNTEAFF.

This clonotype was seen many times. The J gene is TRBJ1-4, the V gene TRBV6-5; 8 nucleotides line up with TRBD1. The length of the CDR3 is 16 residues. V lost 6 bases and J lost 0; bases outside the gene matches: 6. Per germline, CDR1 MNHEY and CDR2 SVGAGI. The CDR3 DNA reads TGTGCCAGCAGACCCATGGACAGGGCAACTAATGAAAAACTGTTTTTT. This codes for CASRPMDRATNEKLFF.

The chain uses TRBV3-1 and TRBJ1-2, with D hard to call. The CDR3 totals 15 residues. Germline V gives CDR1 LGHDT, CDR2 YNNKEL (reference sequence). V lost 1 base and J lost 0, with 9 bases in between. Here the CDR3 reads CASSQGRWTNYGYTF. The DNA of the CDR3 is TGTGCCAGCAGCCAAGGCAGGTGGACTAACTATGGCTACACCTTC. The whole variable domain, filled in from reference TRBV3-1 and TRBJ1-2, reads DTAVSQTPKYLVTQMGNDKSIKCEQNLGHDTMYWYKQDSKKFLKIMFSYNNKELIINETVPNRFSPKSPDKAHLNLHINSLELGDSAVYFCASSQGRWTNYGYTFGSGTRLTVV.

This clonotype was observed a handful of times. This chain uses TRBV28 with TRBJ1-1; D is unclear. Germline V gene data show CDR1 as MDHEN and CDR2 as SYDVKM. The V and J ends lost 8 bases and 7 bases respectively, with 8 bases between them. The CDR3 extends over 10 amino acids. Here the CDR3 DNA reads TGTGCCAGCGGACCTAATGAAGCTTTCTTT. Amino acid sequence: CASGPNEAFF. The variable domain in full, with the rest retrieved from reference TRBV28 and TRBJ1-1, is DVKVTQSSRYLVKRTGEKVFLECVQDMDHENMFWYRQDPGLGLRLIYFSYDVKMKEKGDIPEGYSVSREKKERFSLILESASTNQTSMYLCASGPNEAFFGQGTRLTVV.

This clonotype was detected a few times. The gene calls are TRBV7-2 and TRBJ2-2; D is ambiguous. The CDR3 is made up of 15 amino acids. The ends were cut back, 0 bases at V and 3 bases at J, with 8 bases in the middle. The germline V gene encodes CDR1 SGHTA and CDR2 FQGNSA. The CDR3 coding sequence is TGTGCCAGCAGCTTAGCAGACCACTACACCGGGGAGCTGTTTTTT. It specifies CASSLADHYTGELFF.

Turning to this clonotype: The germline gene is not matched at one end of the junction; a read error may be the cause. The CDR3, as DNA: TGTGCTAGCAGCTCACCCGCCGGGACTAGCGGGGTGAACACCGGGGAGCTGTTTTTT. This translates into CASSSPAGTSGVNTGELFF. This chain links TRBV7-7 with TRBJ2-2, with 13 bases matching TRBD2. The CDR3 is 19 amino acids. Germline values: CDR1 SSHAT, CDR2 FNYEAQ (reference sequence). Full variable domain (remainder filled in from reference TRBV7-7 and TRBJ2-2): GAGVSQSPRYKVTKRGQDVTLRCDPISSHATLYWYQQALGQGPEFLTYFNYEAQPDKSGLPSDRFSAERPEGSISTLTIQRTEQRDSAMYRCASSSPAGTSGVNTGELFFGEGSRLTVL.

The chain is built from TRBV12-3 or TRBV12-4 and TRBJ2-1; TRBD1 agrees at 7 bases. V trimming: 3 bases; J trimming: 0 bases; junction bases outside the gene matches: 2. The length of the CDR3 is 15 residues. CDR3 sequence reads: CASSFGQDSYNEQFF. CDR3 nucleotide sequence: TGTGCCAGCAGTTTTGGACAGGACTCCTACAATGAGCAGTTCTTC.

The J gene is TRBJ1-1, the V gene TRBV6-2 or TRBV6-3; D ambiguous. Germline CDR1 reads MNHEY; CDR2 reads SVGEGT. The CDR3 contains 14 residues. Trimming removed 2 bases from V and 0 bases from J, with 7 bases in between. The CDR3 DNA reads as TGTGCCAGCAGTTACACACAGATGAACACTGAAGCTTTCTTT. The encoded protein is CASSYTQMNTEAFF.

Ten or more counts support this clonotype. This chain connects TRBV11-2 to TRBJ1-1, with 11 bases lining up with TRBD1. The junction had 5 bases not matched to a gene; V was cut back by 5 bases and J by 0 bases. Germline V CDR1 and CDR2: SGHAT, FQNNGV. The CDR3 has 16 amino acids. CDR3 bases: TGTGCCAGCAGCGAGGGACAGGGGGTCATGAACACTGAAGCTTTCTTT. As protein: CASSEGQGVMNTEAFF. Full variable domain (outside the CDR3, taken from reference TRBV11-2 and TRBJ1-1): EAGVAQSPRYKIIEKRQSVAFWCNPISGHATLYWYQQILGQGPKLLIQFQNNGVVDDSQLPKDRFSAERLKGVDSTLKIQPAKLEDSAVYLCASSEGQGVMNTEAFFGQGTRLTVV.

The chain links TRBV2 to TRBJ2-3, with D hard to call. The CDR3 has 12 residues. Trimming left V 6 bases short and J 6 bases short, with 10 bases between. Germline CDR1 SNHLY, CDR2 FYNNEI. The CDR3: CASRKRRDTQYF. Here the CDR3 DNA reads TGTGCCAGCAGAAAAAGGCGGGATACGCAGTATTTT.

This clonotype appeared a few times. V usage is TRBV4-1 and J usage is TRBJ1-2, with D possibly matching TRBD1 (6 bases). V was shortened by 2 bases and J by 8 bases, with 12 bases between the two germline ends. The CDR3 spans 13 residues. Germline CDR1 reads MGHRA; CDR2 reads YSYEKL. The CDR3 sequence is CASSQTGLEGYTF. DNA for the CDR3: TGCGCCAGCAGCCAAACAGGGTTGGAAGGCTACACCTTC.

The rearrangement joins TRBV7-8 to TRBJ2-5; the match to TRBD1 covers 8 bases. Germline trimming cut 5 bases from V and 1 base from J; bases unmatched to any gene: 3. The CDR3 totals 14 residues. CDR1 SGHVS and CDR2 FQNEAQ come from the germline V gene. CDR3 loop: CASSPDRAQETQYF. The CDR3 nucleotides are TGTGCCAGCAGCCCGGACAGGGCCCAAGAGACCCAGTACTTC.

This clonotype occurred many times. The rearrangement links TRBV12-3 or TRBV12-4 to TRBJ1-3; D unresolved. The CDR3 consists of 14 residues. V lost 6 bases, J lost 4 bases, and 13 bases lay in between. CDR3 in amino acids: CASRALTSGNTIYF. The CDR3 DNA reads as TGTGCCAGCAGGGCCCTTACCTCGGGAAACACCATATATTTT.

This clonotype was counted at least ten times. The chain couples TRBV11-2 to TRBJ1-4, with D unclear. V gave up 3 bases and J gave up 8 bases, with 10 bases separating them. The CDR3 contains 13 residues. Germline V lookup: CDR1 SGHAT, CDR2 FQNNGV. CDR3 DNA sequence: TGTGCCAGCAGCTTGGGGAGCCCGGAAAAACTGTTTTTT. This encodes CASSLGSPEKLFF.

In its sample, this clonotype was seen a few times. The rearrangement links TRBV7-2 to TRBJ2-3; the D gene is possibly TRBD2 (6 bases). Germline CDR1 is SGHTA and CDR2 is FQGNSA. With 2 bases removed from V and 1 base from J, the gap between germline ends came to 7 bases. There are 14 residues in the CDR3. In DNA, the CDR3 is TGTGCCAGCAGCTTATCTAGCGGCACAGATACGCAGTATTTT. As protein: CASSLSSGTDTQYF.

This clonotype has ten or more counts. The DNA of the CDR3 is TGTGCCAGCAGCTCCACCCCCAGTTCTCAGCCCCAGCATTTT. It encodes CASSSTPSSQPQHF. This chain links TRBV7-2 with TRBJ1-5, with D hard to call. The length of the CDR3 is 14 residues. Germline assignment: CDR1 SGHTA and CDR2 FQGNSA. V lost 4 bases, J lost 6 bases, and 13 bases lay in between. The full variable domain, its missing parts supplied by reference TRBV7-2 and TRBJ1-5, is GAGVSQSPSNKVTEKGKDVELRCDPISGHTALYWYRQSLGQGLEFLIYFQGNSAPDKSGLPSDRFSAERTGGSVSTLTIQRTQQEDSAVYLCASSSTPSSQPQHFGDGTRLSIL.

This clonotype was counted ten times or more. V gene TRBV11-2 combines with J gene TRBJ2-1; D is uncertain. The CDR3 covers 13 residues. Germline CDR1 reads SGHAT; CDR2 reads FQNNGV. V lost 2 bases, J lost 9 bases, and 11 bases lay in between. The chain's CDR3 is CASSLTRQGEQFF. CDR3 nucleotides: TGTGCCAGCAGCTTAACCCGCCAAGGTGAGCAGTTCTTC.

This clonotype was detected a few times. The chain carries TRBV20-1 and TRBJ2-1; 9 bases fit TRBD1. The CDR3 has 14 amino acids. The germline CDR1 and CDR2 sequences are DFQATT and SNEGSKA (reference sequence). Trimming removed 3 bases from V and 3 bases from J; junction bases left unmatched: 3. CDR3 amino acids: CSASLDRGYNEQFF. Here the CDR3 DNA reads TGCAGTGCTAGCTTGGACAGGGGCTACAATGAGCAGTTCTTC.

This clonotype has just a few counts. The J gene is TRBJ2-2, the V gene TRBV10-2; unclear D gene. The CDR3 spans 13 residues. Germline CDR1 WSHSY, CDR2 SAAADI. V shed 7 bases and J shed 5 bases, with 11 bases lying between them. Here the CDR3 reads CASTSTRTGELFF. Here the CDR3 DNA reads TGCGCCAGCACTTCAACCCGGACCGGGGAGCTGTTTTTT.

There are a few counts of this clonotype. The chain links TRBV27 to TRBJ1-6; D may be TRBD1 (6 bases). The CDR3 contains 15 residues. The ends were cut back, 3 bases at V and 10 bases at J, with 16 bases in the middle. Germline V gene data show CDR1 as MNHEY and CDR2 as SMNVEV (reference sequence). CDR3 nucleotide sequence: TGTGCCAGCAGTTTGAACAGGGAAGTAAGGTCACCCCTCCACTTT. Encoded protein: CASSLNREVRSPLHF.

This chain links TRBV3-1 with TRBJ2-7; no reliable D call. Germline CDR1 LGHDT, CDR2 YNNKEL (reference sequence). The CDR3 is 13 amino acids. Between the trimmed V and J ends, which lost 0 bases and 5 bases, there was a span of 8 bases. The CDR3 DNA is TGTGCCAGCAGCCAAGATCTTCCGGACGAGCAGTACTTC. It specifies CASSQDLPDEQYF.